The 4 T cell receptor beta chains reported below all come from one sample, sequenced in a study of neurological immune-mediated disorders. TCRdb reprocessed the 5' RACE reads with MiXCR, giving one entry per CDR3 protein. The sample lists roughly 60,000 distinct CDR3 sequences; around 3.5% were seen once. The sample consisted of PBMCs. The receptor source for this set is a woman aged 25 to 39 with multiple sclerosis.

This clonotype was counted many times. The chain uses TRBV5-1 and TRBJ2-7, with 10 bases fitting TRBD1. Germline V gene data show CDR1 as SGHRS and CDR2 as YFSETQ. The CDR3 spans 15 residues. Trimming at V came to 4 bases and at J to 2 bases, leaving 6 bases not matched to a gene. CDR3 protein: CASSLGTGVTYEQYF. DNA for the CDR3: TGCGCCAGCAGCCTGGGGACAGGGGTGACCTACGAGCAGTACTTC.

This clonotype was observed at least ten times. The chain carries TRBV7-9 and TRBJ2-3; D ambiguous. CDR1 is SEHNR, CDR2 FQNEAQ, per germline (reference sequence). This CDR3 region has 12 residues. With 4 bases removed from V and 3 bases from J, the gap between germline ends came to 5 bases. The CDR3 sequence: CASSWGTDTQYF. DNA for the CDR3: TGTGCCAGCAGCTGGGGAACAGATACGCAGTATTTT. The full variable domain, its missing parts supplied by reference TRBV7-9 and TRBJ2-3, is DTGVSQNPRHKITKRGQNVTFRCDPISEHNRLYWYRQTLGQGPEFLTYFQNEAQLEKSRLLSDRFSAERPKGSFSTLEIQRTEQGDSAMYLCASSWGTDTQYFGPGTRLTVL.

This clonotype was seen ten or more times. The rearrangement uses TRBV7-2 and TRBJ2-2; no clear D gene. Trimming cost V 1 base and J 4 bases, with 7 bases left between them. From germline, CDR1 is SGHTA and CDR2 FQGNSA. This CDR3 contains 14 residues. This CDR3 reads CASSLGPPTGELFF. As DNA, the CDR3 is TGTGCCAGCAGCTTAGGGCCTCCCACCGGGGAGCTGTTTTTT.

This clonotype was counted at least ten times. V and J are TRBV3-1 and TRBJ1-2, with TRBD1 identical over 10 bases. Trimming at V came to 4 bases and at J to 3 bases, leaving 11 bases not matched to a gene. The germline CDR1 and CDR2 sequences are LGHDT and YNNKEL (reference sequence). The CDR3 consists of 17 residues. CDR3: CASSRLVGTGVYYGYTF. CDR3 in DNA: TGTGCCAGCAGCCGTCTCGTGGGGACAGGGGTGTACTATGGCTACACCTTC.